Listed below are T cell receptor beta chains from one sample, sequenced in a study of identical twins. MiXCR was run by TCRdb on the 5' RACE reads, yielding one entry per CDR3 protein. This repertoire shows approximately 190,000 distinct CDR3 sequences, approximately 15% found once; its top ten account for less than 45%. In addition, the sample was reused for a study of T cells expressing NK-cell markers.

The specimen sequenced was CD8+ T cells sorted from blood. All receptors come from a woman younger than 30 in good health. CDR3s include the opening cysteine and the closing phenylalanine or tryptophan. D genes are given only for firm matches. Some rows have no size entry. The others give once, few or many, or a class for an expanded clone.

TRBD2 | NA | 17 | TRBJ2-2 | TRBV5-1 | CASSADALAGNTGELFF | TGCGCCAGCAGCGCGGACGCACTAGCGGGGAACACCGGGGAGCTGTTTTTT
NA | few | 15 | TRBJ2-7 | TRBV3-1 | CASSHLGGVSYEQYF | TGTGCCAGCAGCCACCTTGGTGGAGTATCCTACGAGCAGTACTTC
NA | few | 13 | TRBJ2-7 | TRBV30 | CAWAADSSYEQYF | TGTGCCTGGGCAGCGGATTCCTCCTACGAGCAGTACTTC
TRBD1 | few | 14 | TRBJ1-1 | TRBV20-1 | CSARTGEVYTEAFF | TGCAGTGCCCGGACAGGGGAGGTATACACTGAAGCTTTCTTT
TRBD1 | many | 14 | TRBJ1-5 | TRBV7-9 | CASSSGQGAQPQHF | TGTGCCAGCAGCTCCGGACAGGGCGCCCAGCCCCAGCATTTT
NA | many | 12 | TRBJ2-1 | TRBV14 | CASSPNYNEQFF | TGTGCCAGCAGCCCCAACTACAATGAGCAGTTCTTC
TRBD2 | NA | 14 | TRBJ2-7 | TRBV6-1 | CASRIAGAAYEQYF | TGTGCCAGCAGAATAGCGGGGGCCGCCTACGAGCAGTACTTC
TRBD2 | NA | 15 | TRBJ2-5 | TRBV29-1 | CSVEDVAGRQETQYF | TGCAGCGTTGAAGATGTAGCGGGACGGCAAGAGACCCAGTACTTC
NA | few | 14 | TRBJ2-1 | TRBV12-3/TRBV12-4 | CASSPLGGLNEQFF | TGTGCCAGCAGCCCGTTGGGGGGATTGAATGAGCAGTTCTTC
TRBD1 | many | 11 | TRBJ1-1 | TRBV6-5 | CASTQGAEAFF | TGTGCCAGCACCCAGGGGGCTGAAGCTTTCTTT
TRBD1 | few | 15 | TRBJ1-1 | TRBV6-1 | CASSFNRGMNTEAFF | TGTGCCAGCAGCTTTAACAGGGGCATGAACACTGAAGCTTTCTTT
NA | few | 13 | TRBJ1-2 | TRBV28 | CASSFPANYGYTF | TGTGCCAGCAGTTTTCCAGCAAACTATGGCTACACCTTC
NA | few | 12 | TRBJ2-2 | TRBV3-1 | CASSHSTGELFF | TGTGCCAGCAGCCACAGCACCGGGGAGCTGTTTTTT
TRBD1 | NA | 15 | TRBJ1-2 | TRBV10-3 | CAISDYRDRNYGYTF | TGTGCCATCAGTGATTACCGGGACAGAAACTATGGCTACACCTTC
TRBD2 | NA | 12 | TRBJ2-3 | TRBV2 | CASRTAGGAQYF | TGTGCCAGCAGGACAGCGGGGGGGGCGCAGTATTTT
TRBD2 | NA | 16 | TRBJ2-3 | TRBV24-1 | CATSDFQREGTDTQYF | TGTGCCACCAGTGATTTTCAGCGGGAGGGCACAGATACGCAGTATTTT
NA | NA | 14 | TRBJ1-5 | TRBV15 | CATSLRDPNQPQHF | TGTGCCACCAGCCTACGGGATCCCAATCAGCCCCAGCATTTT
TRBD2 | NA | 14 | TRBJ2-7 | TRBV29-1 | CSVSGLAGGYEQYF | TGCAGCGTTTCGGGGCTAGCGGGAGGCTACGAGCAGTACTTC
NA | NA | 17 | TRBJ2-2 | TRBV25-1 | CASSEYSPDPNTGELFF | TGTGCCAGCAGTGAATATTCCCCCGACCCGAACACCGGGGAGCTGTTTTTT
TRBD2 | NA | 16 | TRBJ2-1 | TRBV12-3/TRBV12-4 | CASRRLAGERYNEQFF | TGTGCCAGCAGACGACTAGCGGGCGAACGCTACAATGAGCAGTTCTTC
NA | few | 14 | TRBJ2-1 | TRBV7-9 | CASSSLASGNEQFF | TGTGCCAGCAGCTCGTTGGCTTCGGGGAATGAGCAGTTCTTC
TRBD1 | NA | 12 | TRBJ1-1 | TRBV19 | CATLGQGLKAFF | TGTGCCACCCTGGGACAGGGACTGAAAGCTTTCTTT
NA | few | 13 | TRBJ2-7 | TRBV12-3/TRBV12-4 | CASSLIVSGEQYF | TGTGCCAGCAGTTTGATCGTTTCGGGGGAGCAGTACTTC
TRBD2 | few | 15 | TRBJ2-1 | TRBV10-3 | CAAESELAGANEQFF | TGTGCCGCCGAGTCGGAGCTAGCGGGAGCAAATGAGCAGTTCTTC
NA | few | 13 | TRBJ2-5 | TRBV12-3/TRBV12-4 | CASRSDYLETQYF | TGTGCCAGCAGGTCAGACTACCTAGAGACCCAGTACTTC
NA | NA | 13 | TRBJ2-1 | TRBV30 | CAWSLGTKNEQFF | TGTGCCTGGAGTCTTGGGACCAAAAATGAGCAGTTCTTC
TRBD2 | few | 15 | TRBJ2-3 | TRBV7-2 | CASSLLAGVPDTQYF | TGTGCCAGCAGCCTACTAGCGGGAGTCCCAGATACGCAGTATTTT
TRBD2 | few | 16 | TRBJ2-1 | TRBV15 | CATSGPSGSSYNEQFF | TGTGCCACCAGCGGACCTAGCGGAAGCTCCTACAATGAGCAGTTCTTC
NA | NA | 13 | TRBJ1-2 | TRBV6-6 | CATPGGTDNGYTF | TGTGCCACCCCGGGGGGAACAGACAATGGCTACACCTTC
NA | NA | 13 | TRBJ1-2 | TRBV4-1 | CASSQGALYGYTF | TGCGCCAGCAGCCAAGGGGCCCTATATGGCTACACCTTC
NA | few | 14 | TRBJ2-1 | TRBV2 | CASLGGNSYNEQFF | TGTGCCAGCCTTGGGGGGAACTCCTACAATGAGCAGTTCTTC
TRBD2 | NA | 17 | TRBJ2-7 | TRBV24-1 | CATSDPGLAGIYYEQYF | TGTGCCACCAGTGACCCGGGACTAGCGGGGATTTACTACGAGCAGTACTTC
NA | NA | 14 | TRBJ2-7 | TRBV7-6 | CASSLEVSSYEQYF | TGTGCCAGCAGCTTAGAAGTGAGCTCCTACGAGCAGTACTTC
TRBD1 | few | 16 | TRBJ2-7 | TRBV29-1 | CSVVGLPGQGGYEQYF | TGCAGCGTTGTCGGTCTACCGGGACAGGGCGGCTACGAGCAGTACTTC
TRBD2 | NA | 14 | TRBJ2-7 | TRBV30 | CAWSAGLTIDEQYF | TGTGCCTGGAGTGCGGGACTAACCATCGACGAGCAGTACTTC